This T cell receptor (beta chain) appears in the sequencing data of a study of blood T cell repertoires in COVID-19. The overall study: Samples taken during acute and convalescent COVID-19 were collected in the United States, Italy and Spain. Sample material is recorded as cDNA or gDNA derived from T cells, B-cell-depleted T cells, or PBMCs.

One Seattle source followed patients from active infection through their disease course. This table comes from immunoSEQ multiplex PCR, and its TCRdb copy is limited to in-frame clones, with some not included. The sample records some 68,000 clones, roughly 90% being singletons. The CDR3 contains 14 residues. V shed 5 bases and J shed 5 bases, with 15 bases lying between them. Germline lookup yields CDR1 MNHNY and CDR2 SVGAGI (reference sequence). This clone was counted a single time. The receptor was derived from a man between 40 and 49 years old with COVID-19, enrolled during active disease. This chain joins TRBV6-6 and TRBJ1-1; D perhaps matches TRBD1 (5 bases). Material: peripheral blood. The CDR3 loop is CASSTGAIGTEAFF. The CDR3 coding sequence is TGTGCCAGCAGTACAGGCGCGATAGGGACTGAAGCTTTCTTT.